This T cell receptor (beta chain) was documented in a study of cytomegalovirus exposure and HLA in healthy donors. Study context: The same platform was used for the roughly 110 validation repertoires as for the approximately 720 first-cohort repertoires, as reported in a later analysis. Whole-study results and caveats: Cytomegalovirus-associated TCR beta chains were listed, numbering 164. Rarity held for most TCR sequences, but there were some public TCRs that occurred in many donors.

Sequenced by immunoSEQ multiplex PCR; TCRdb stores in-frame clones only, minus some. The table records approximately 160,000 clones, around 96% of them present only once. Donors came from a validation cohort of over a hundred subjects, distinct from the first 666-subject cohort. Worth noting for this clone: Its antigen is unidentified.

The sequenced material came from PBMCs. This receptor was obtained from a young woman in good health and CMV-seronegative.

CDR3 coding DNA: TGCAGCGTTGATCTAGCGGGGGGTACCGGGGAGCTGTTTTTT. As protein: CSVDLAGGTGELFF. The chain uses TRBV29-1 and TRBJ2-2; 11 nucleotides line up with TRBD2. The CDR3 has 14 amino acids. Germline values: CDR1 SQVTM, CDR2 ANQGSEA. The V gene end was trimmed by 3 bases and the J gene end by 5 bases; junction bases not matched to a gene: 2.